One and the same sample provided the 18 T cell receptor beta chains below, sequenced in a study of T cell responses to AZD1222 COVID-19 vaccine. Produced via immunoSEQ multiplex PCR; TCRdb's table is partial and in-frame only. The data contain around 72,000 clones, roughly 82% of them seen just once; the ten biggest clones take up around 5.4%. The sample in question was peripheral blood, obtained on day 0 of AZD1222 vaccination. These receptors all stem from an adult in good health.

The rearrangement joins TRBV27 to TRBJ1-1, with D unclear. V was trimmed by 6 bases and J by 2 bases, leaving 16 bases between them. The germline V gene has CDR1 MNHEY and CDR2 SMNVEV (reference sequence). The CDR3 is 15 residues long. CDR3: CASRPSHITNTEAFF. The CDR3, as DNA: TGTGCCAGCAGACCCAGTCACATTACTAACACTGAAGCTTTCTTT.

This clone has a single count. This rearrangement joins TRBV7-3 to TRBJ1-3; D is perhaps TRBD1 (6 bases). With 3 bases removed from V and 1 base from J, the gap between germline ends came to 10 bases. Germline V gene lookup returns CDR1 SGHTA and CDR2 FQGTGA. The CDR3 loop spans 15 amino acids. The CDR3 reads CASSFSGASGNTIYF. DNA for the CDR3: TGTGCCAGCAGCTTCTCGGGGGCGTCTGGAAACACCATATATTTT. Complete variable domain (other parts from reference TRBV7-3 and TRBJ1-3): GAGVSQTPSNKVTEKGKYVELRCDPISGHTALYWYRQSLGQGPEFLIYFQGTGAADDSGLPNDRFFAVRPEGSVSTLKIQRTERGDSAVYLCASSFSGASGNTIYFGEGSWLTVV.

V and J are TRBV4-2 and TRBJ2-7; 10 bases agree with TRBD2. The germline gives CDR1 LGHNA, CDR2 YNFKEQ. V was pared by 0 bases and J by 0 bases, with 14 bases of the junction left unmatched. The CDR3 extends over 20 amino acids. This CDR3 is CASSQEILLAGAASSYEQYF. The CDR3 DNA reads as TGTGCCAGCAGCCAAGAAATCCTTCTAGCGGGGGCTGCAAGCTCCTACGAGCAGTACTTC.

CDR3 coding DNA: TGTGCCAGCAGCGGATCAGGGAACGGAAACACCATATATTTT. It translates to CASSGSGNGNTIYF. The gene calls are TRBV9 and TRBJ1-3; possible D gene TRBD1, 5 bases. Looked up from germline, CDR1 is SGDLS and CDR2 is YYNGEE. CDR3 length equals 14 residues. Deletions cut 3 bases from V and 4 bases from J, with 11 bases between.

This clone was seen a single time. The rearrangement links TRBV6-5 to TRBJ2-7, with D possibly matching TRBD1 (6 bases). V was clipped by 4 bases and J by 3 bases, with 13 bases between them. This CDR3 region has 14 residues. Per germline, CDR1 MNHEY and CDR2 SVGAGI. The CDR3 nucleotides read TGTGCCAGCAGTTCTGGGCAGGGGAACTACGAGCAGTACTTC. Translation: CASSSGQGNYEQYF.

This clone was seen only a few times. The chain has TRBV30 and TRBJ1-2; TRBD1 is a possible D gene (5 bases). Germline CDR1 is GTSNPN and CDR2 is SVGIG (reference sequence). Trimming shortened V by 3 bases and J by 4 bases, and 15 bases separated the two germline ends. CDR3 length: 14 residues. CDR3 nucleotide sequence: TGTGCCTGGAGGCCCCCGGGGGATCCCTATGGCTACACCTTC. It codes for CAWRPPGDPYGYTF.

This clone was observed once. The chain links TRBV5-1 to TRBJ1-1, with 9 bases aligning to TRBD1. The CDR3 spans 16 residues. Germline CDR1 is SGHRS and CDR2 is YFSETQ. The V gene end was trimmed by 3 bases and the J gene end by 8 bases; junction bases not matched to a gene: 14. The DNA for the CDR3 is TGCGCCAGCAGCTCCCACTCGGGGACAGGGAGAGGGGAAGCTTTCTTT. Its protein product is CASSSHSGTGRGEAFF.

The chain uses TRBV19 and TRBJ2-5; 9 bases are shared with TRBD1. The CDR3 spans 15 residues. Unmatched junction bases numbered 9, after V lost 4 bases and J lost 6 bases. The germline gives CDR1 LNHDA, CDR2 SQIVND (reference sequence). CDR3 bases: TGTGCCAGTAGTACCACCGGGACAGGGAGAAAGACCCAGTACTTC. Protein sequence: CASSTTGTGRKTQYF.

CDR3 sequence reads: CASSSGLAGVQETQYF. In nucleotides, the CDR3 is TGTGCCAGCAGCTCAGGACTAGCGGGGGTCCAAGAGACCCAGTACTTC. The rearrangement links TRBV4-2 to TRBJ2-5; the match to TRBD2 covers 13 bases. The CDR3 spans 16 residues. The V gene's germline CDR1 is LGHNA and CDR2 YNFKEQ. Trimming removed 5 bases from V and 1 base from J; junction bases left unmatched: 4.

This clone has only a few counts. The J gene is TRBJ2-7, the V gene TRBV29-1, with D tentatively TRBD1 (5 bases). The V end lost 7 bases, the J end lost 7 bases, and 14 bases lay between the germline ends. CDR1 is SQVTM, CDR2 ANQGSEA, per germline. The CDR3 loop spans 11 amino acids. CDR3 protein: CSAEAQGEQYF. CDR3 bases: TGCAGCGCGGAAGCCCAGGGAGAGCAGTACTTC.

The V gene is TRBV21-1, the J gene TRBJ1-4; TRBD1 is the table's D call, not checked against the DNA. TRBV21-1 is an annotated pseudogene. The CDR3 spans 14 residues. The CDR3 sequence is CASSKGQGFEKLFF. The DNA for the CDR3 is TGTGCCAGCAGCAAAGGACAGGGATTTGAAAAACTGTTTTTT.

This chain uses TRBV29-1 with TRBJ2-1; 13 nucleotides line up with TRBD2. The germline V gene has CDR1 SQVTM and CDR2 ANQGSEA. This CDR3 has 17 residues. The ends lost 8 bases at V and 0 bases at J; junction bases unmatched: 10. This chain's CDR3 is CSLSGLAGDSSYNEQFF. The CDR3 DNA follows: TGCAGCCTTTCAGGACTAGCGGGGGATAGCTCCTACAATGAGCAGTTCTTC.

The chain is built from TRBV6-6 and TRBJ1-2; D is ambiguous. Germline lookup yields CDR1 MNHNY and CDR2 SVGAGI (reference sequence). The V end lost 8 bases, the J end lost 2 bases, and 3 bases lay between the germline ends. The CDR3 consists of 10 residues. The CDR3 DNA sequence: TGTGCCAGCTTCAACTATGGCTACACCTTC. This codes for CASFNYGYTF.

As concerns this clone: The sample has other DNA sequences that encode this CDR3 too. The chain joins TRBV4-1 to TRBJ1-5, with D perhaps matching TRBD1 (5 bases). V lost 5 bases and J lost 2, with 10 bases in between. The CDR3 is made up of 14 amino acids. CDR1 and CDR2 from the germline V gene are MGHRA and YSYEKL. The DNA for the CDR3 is TGCGCCAGCAGCGACACAGGCCGCAATCAGCCCCAGCATTTT. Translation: CASSDTGRNQPQHF.

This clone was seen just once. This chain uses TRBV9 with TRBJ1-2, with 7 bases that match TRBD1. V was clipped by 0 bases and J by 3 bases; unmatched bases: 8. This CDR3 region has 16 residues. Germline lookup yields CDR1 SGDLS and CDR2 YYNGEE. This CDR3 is CASSVEGAGSHYGYTF. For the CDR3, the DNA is TGTGCCAGCAGCGTAGAGGGGGCAGGATCACACTATGGCTACACCTTC.

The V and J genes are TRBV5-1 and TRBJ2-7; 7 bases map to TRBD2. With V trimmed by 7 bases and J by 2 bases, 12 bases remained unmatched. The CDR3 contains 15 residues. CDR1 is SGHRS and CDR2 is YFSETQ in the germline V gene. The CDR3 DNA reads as TGCGCCAGCGGGGGGGGAACGGAATTGACCTACGAGCAGTACTTC. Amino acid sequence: CASGGGTELTYEQYF.

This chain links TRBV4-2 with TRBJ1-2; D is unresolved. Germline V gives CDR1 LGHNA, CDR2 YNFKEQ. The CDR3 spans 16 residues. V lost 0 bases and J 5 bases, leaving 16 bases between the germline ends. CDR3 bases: TGTGCCAGCAGCCAAGATCCCGACACACGAACTTATGGCTACACCTTC. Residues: CASSQDPDTRTYGYTF.

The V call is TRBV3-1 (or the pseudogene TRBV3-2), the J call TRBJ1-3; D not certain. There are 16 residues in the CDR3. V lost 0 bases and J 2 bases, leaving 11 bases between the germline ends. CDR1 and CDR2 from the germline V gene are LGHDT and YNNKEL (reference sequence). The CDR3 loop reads CASSQDHGLPGNTIYF. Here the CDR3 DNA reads TGTGCCAGCAGCCAAGATCATGGCTTACCTGGAAACACCATATATTTT.